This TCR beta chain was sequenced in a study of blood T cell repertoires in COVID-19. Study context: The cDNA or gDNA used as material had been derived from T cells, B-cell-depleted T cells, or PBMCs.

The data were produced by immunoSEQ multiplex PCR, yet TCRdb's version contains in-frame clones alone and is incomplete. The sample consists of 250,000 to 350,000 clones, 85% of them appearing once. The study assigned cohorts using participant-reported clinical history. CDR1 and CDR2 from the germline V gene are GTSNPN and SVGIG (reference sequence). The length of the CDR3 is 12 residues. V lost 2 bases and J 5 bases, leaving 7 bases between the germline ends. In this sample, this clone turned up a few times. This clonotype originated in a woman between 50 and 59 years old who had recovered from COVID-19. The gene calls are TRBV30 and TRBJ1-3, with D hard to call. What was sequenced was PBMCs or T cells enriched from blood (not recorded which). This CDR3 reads CAWSHSRNTIYF. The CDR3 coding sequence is TGTGCCTGGAGTCATAGTAGAAACACCATATATTTT.